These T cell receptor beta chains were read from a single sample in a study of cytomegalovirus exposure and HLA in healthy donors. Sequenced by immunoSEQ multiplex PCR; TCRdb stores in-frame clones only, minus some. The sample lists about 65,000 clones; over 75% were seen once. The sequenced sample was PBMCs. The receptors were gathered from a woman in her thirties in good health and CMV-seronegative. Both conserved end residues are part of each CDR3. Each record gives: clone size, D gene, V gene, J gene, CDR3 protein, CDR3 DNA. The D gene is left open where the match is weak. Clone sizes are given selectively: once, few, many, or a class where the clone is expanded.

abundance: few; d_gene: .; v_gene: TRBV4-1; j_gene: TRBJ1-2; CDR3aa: CASSQEGSYGYTF; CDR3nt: TGCGCCAGCAGCCAAGAGGGGAGCTATGGCTACACCTTC
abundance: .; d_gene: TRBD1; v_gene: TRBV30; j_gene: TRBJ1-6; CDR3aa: CAWSRTGGLLSSYNSPLHF; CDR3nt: TGTGCCTGGAGTAGGACAGGGGGCCTGTTGAGCTCCTATAATTCACCCCTCCACTTT
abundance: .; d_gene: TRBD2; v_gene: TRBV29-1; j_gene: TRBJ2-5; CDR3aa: CSVGEKLAGGETQYF; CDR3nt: TGCAGCGTTGGGGAGAAACTAGCGGGGGGGGAGACCCAGTACTTC
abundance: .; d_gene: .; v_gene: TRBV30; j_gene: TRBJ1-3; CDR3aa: CAWSLSGNTIYF; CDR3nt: TGTGCCTGGTCACTCTCTGGAAACACCATATATTTT
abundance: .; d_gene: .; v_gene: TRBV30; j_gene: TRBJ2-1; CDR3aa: CAWSVVREQFF; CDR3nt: TGTGCCTGGAGTGTAGTTCGGGAGCAGTTCTTC
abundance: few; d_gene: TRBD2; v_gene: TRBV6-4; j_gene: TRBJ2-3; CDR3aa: CASSDRGGATDTQYF; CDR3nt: TGTGCCAGCAGTGACCGCGGGGGGGCGACAGATACGCAGTATTTT
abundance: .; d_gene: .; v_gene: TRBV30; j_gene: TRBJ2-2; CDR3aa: CANLQAGHTGELFF; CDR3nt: TGTGCAAACCTTCAGGCGGGACACACCGGGGAGCTGTTTTTT
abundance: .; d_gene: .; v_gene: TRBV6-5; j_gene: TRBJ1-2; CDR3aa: CASSSGDNYGYTF; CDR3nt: TGTGCCAGCAGTTCGGGAGACAACTATGGCTACACCTTC
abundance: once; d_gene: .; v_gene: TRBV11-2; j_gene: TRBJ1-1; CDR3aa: CASSLGPDMNTEAFF; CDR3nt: TGTGCCAGCAGCTTAGGCCCGGACATGAACACTGAAGCTTTCTTT
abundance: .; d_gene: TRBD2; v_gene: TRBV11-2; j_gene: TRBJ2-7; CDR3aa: CASSLRASGSYEQYF; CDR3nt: TGTGCCAGCAGCTTAAGGGCTAGCGGGAGCTACGAGCAGTACTTC
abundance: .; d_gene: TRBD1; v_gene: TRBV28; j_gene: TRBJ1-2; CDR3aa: CASSSADRNYGYTF; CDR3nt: TGTGCCAGCAGTTCCGCGGACAGGAACTATGGCTACACCTTC
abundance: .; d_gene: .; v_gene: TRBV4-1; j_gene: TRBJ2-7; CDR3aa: CASSQEQGLRPYEQYF; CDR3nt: TGCGCCAGCAGCCAAGAGCAGGGGCTCAGACCATACGAGCAGTACTTC
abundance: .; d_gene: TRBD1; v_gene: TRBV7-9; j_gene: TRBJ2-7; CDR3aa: CASSSYLRDRAEQYF; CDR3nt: TGTGCCAGCAGCTCATACCTAAGAGACAGGGCCGAGCAGTACTTC
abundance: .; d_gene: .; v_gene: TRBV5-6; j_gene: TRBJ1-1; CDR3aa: CASSFSLANTEAFF; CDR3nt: TGTGCCAGCAGCTTTAGTCTTGCCAACACTGAAGCTTTCTTT
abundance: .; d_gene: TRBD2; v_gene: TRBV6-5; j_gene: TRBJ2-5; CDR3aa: CASSGLAGETKTQYF; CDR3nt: TGTGCCAGCAGTGGGCTAGCGGGAGAAACGAAGACCCAGTACTTC
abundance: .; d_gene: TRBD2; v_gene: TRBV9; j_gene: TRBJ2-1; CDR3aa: CASSARAGGHNEQFF; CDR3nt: TGTGCCAGCAGCGCCCGAGCGGGGGGACACAATGAGCAGTTCTTC
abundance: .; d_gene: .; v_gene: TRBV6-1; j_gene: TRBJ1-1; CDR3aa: CASSDTDRNTEAFF; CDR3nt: TGTGCCAGCAGTGATACGGACAGGAACACTGAAGCTTTCTTT
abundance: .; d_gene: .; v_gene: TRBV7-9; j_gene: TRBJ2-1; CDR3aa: CASSLGHNEQFF; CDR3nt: TGTGCCAGCAGCCTGGGCCACAATGAGCAGTTCTTC
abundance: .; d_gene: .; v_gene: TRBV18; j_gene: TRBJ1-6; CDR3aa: CASSPPEANSPLHF; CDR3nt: TGTGCCAGCTCACCACCCGAAGCGAATTCACCCCTCCACTTT
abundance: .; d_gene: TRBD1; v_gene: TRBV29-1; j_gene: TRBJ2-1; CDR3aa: CSVETGTGGNEQFF; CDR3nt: TGCAGCGTTGAAACAGGGACAGGGGGCAATGAGCAGTTCTTC
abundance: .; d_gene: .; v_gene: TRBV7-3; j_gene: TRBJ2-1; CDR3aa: CASSFGASNEQFF; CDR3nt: TGTGCCAGCAGCTTTGGGGCCTCAAATGAGCAGTTCTTC
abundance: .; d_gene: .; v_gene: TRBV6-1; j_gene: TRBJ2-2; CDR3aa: CASSEGGQNTGELFF; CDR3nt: TGTGCCAGCAGTGAAGGGGGACAGAACACCGGGGAGCTGTTTTTT
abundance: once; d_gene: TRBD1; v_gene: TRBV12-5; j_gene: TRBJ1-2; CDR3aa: CASDEGALYGYTF; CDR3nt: TGTGCTAGTGACGAGGGGGCTCTTTATGGCTACACCTTC
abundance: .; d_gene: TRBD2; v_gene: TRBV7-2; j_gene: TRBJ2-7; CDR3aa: CASRAGASYEQYF; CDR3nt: TGTGCCAGCAGGGCGGGAGCCTCCTACGAGCAGTACTTC
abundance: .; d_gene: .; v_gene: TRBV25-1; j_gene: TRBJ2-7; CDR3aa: CASSVGGAEGYEQYF; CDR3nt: TGTGCCAGCAGTGTTGGCGGGGCGGAGGGATACGAGCAGTACTTC
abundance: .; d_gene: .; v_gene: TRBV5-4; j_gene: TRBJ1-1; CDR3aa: CASSLRGYTEAFF; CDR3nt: TGTGCCAGCAGCTTGCGGGGGTACACTGAAGCTTTCTTT
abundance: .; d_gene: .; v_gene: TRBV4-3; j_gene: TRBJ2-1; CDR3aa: CASSQDRITEGYNEQFF; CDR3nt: TGCGCCAGCAGCCAAGATCGAATAACTGAGGGCTACAATGAGCAGTTCTTC
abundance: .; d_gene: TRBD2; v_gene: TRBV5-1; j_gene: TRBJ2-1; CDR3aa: CASSLTSGSNEQFF; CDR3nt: TGCGCCAGCAGCTTGACTAGCGGGAGTAATGAGCAGTTCTTC
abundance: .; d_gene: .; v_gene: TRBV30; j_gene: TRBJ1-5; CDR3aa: CAWSVGGSLQPQHF; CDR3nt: TGTGCCTGGAGTGTTGGCGGATCCTTACAGCCCCAGCATTTT
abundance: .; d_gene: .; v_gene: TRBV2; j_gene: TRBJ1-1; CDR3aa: CASSEGRFALTEAFF; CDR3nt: TGTGCCAGCAGTGAAGGCAGATTTGCTCTCACTGAAGCTTTCTTT
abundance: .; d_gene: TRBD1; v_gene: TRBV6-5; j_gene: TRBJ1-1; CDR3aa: CASSLGQGASQAFF; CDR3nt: TGTGCCAGCAGTTTGGGACAGGGGGCGTCTCAAGCTTTCTTT
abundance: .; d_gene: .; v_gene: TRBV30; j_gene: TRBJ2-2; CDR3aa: CAWSDYTNTGELFF; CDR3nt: TGTGCCTGGAGTGACTACACGAACACCGGGGAGCTGTTTTTT
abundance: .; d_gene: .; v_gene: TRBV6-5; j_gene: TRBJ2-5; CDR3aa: CASSLDQETQYF; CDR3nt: TGTGCCAGCAGTCTAGACCAAGAGACCCAGTACTTC
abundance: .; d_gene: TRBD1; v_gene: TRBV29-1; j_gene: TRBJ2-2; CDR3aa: CSGVAGTGRTGELFF; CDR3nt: TGCAGCGGCGTCGCCGGGACAGGGAGAACCGGGGAGCTGTTTTTT
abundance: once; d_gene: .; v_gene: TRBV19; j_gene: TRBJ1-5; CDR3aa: CASSIPTGQPQHF; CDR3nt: TGTGCCAGTAGTATACCGACCGGGCAGCCCCAGCATTTT
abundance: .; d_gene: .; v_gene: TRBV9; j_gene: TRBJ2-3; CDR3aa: CASSLSENTQYF; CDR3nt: TGTGCCAGCAGCCTCTCGGAGAATACGCAGTATTTT
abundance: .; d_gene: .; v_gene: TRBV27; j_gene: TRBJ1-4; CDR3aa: CASTRSVEDEKLFF; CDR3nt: TGTGCCAGCACCCGGTCGGTTGAAGATGAAAAACTGTTTTTT
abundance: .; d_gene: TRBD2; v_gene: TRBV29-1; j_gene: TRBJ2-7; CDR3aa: CSVGTSGRDEQYF; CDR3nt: TGCAGCGTTGGGACTAGCGGGAGGGACGAGCAGTACTTC
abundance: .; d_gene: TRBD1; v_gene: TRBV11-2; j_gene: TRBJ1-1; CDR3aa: CASSSHGQGFAEAFF; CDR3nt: TGTGCCAGCAGCTCCCATGGACAGGGATTCGCTGAAGCTTTCTTT
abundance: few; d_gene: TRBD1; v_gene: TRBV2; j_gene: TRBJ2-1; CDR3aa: CASRPQGVENEQFF; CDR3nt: TGTGCCAGCCGTCCACAGGGGGTGGAAAATGAGCAGTTCTTC
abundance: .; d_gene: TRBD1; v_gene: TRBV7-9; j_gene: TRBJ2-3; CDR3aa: CASSPGQGYTDTQYF; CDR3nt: TGTGCCAGCAGCCCCGGACAGGGTTACACAGATACGCAGTATTTT